This T cell receptor beta chain was retrieved from a study of blood T cell repertoires in COVID-19. About the study: Both acute and convalescent COVID-19 samples were obtained from the United States, Italy and Spain. Sample material is recorded as cDNA or gDNA derived from T cells, B-cell-depleted T cells, or PBMCs.

Methods used by the authors: It was from reference gene primer amplification that nucleated cell counts were estimated. Sequencing used immunoSEQ multiplex PCR; TCRdb keeps in-frame clones, though not all of them. V, J and clone size derive from that table, while D and trimming were established from the DNA sequence. The sample holds tens of thousands of clones, more than 90% seen once. V shed 1 base and J shed 0 bases, with 10 bases lying between them. This CDR3 is built from 16 residues. Per germline, CDR1 SGHTA and CDR2 FQGNSA. The clonotype comes from a man aged 60 to 75 with acute or convalescent COVID-19. V usage is TRBV7-2 and J usage is TRBJ2-1; D might be TRBD2 (6 bases). The sample was peripheral blood. CDR3 amino acids: CASSLVGRGSYNEQFF. CDR3 in DNA: TGTGCCAGCAGCTTAGTCGGGAGAGGCTCCTACAATGAGCAGTTCTTC.